Each of the 5 T cell receptor beta chains below was sequenced from the same sample in a study of cytomegalovirus exposure and HLA in healthy donors. The PCR ran on 60 Vbeta and 13 Jbeta primers. TCRdb's table, derived via immunoSEQ multiplex PCR, lists solely in-frame clones and lacks some. The repertoire consists of over 150,000 clones, with 80% to 90% occurring once and the leading ten covering approximately 2.3%. Sequenced material: PBMCs. These receptors all come from a male donor in good health and CMV-seronegative.

This clone was recorded a few times. V usage is TRBV5-6 and J usage is TRBJ2-7; TRBD2 might be the D (5 bases). The CDR3 totals 15 residues. Looked up from germline, CDR1 is SGHDT and CDR2 is YYEEEE. The V gene lost 1 base and the J gene lost 3 bases, with 14 bases spanning the gap. DNA for the CDR3: TGTGCCAGCAGCTTGTCCGGGGTCGGAGTCTACGAGCAGTACTTC. Protein: CASSLSGVGVYEQYF.

This chain links TRBV27 with TRBJ1-1; 8 bases map to TRBD1. The CDR3 has 15 amino acids. In germline, CDR1 is MNHEY, CDR2 SMNVEV (reference sequence). After removal of 6 bases from V and 1 base from J, the junction contained 7 bases not matched to a gene. CDR3: CASRLTGTGNTEAFF. Here the CDR3 DNA reads TGTGCCAGCAGGCTGACCGGGACAGGGAACACTGAAGCTTTCTTT.

The chain joins TRBV5-4 to TRBJ2-7, with TRBD1 matching 9 bases. Germline values: CDR1 SGHNT, CDR2 YYREEE (reference sequence). CDR3 size: 16 residues. J lost 7 bases, V lost 0 bases, and 11 bases had no gene match. CDR3 nucleotide sequence: TGTGCCAGCAGCTTGGCCTCTGGGACAGGGCTTGTTGAGCAGTACTTC. Its protein is CASSLASGTGLVEQYF.

The J gene is TRBJ2-2, the V gene TRBV30; the match to TRBD1 covers 9 bases. The CDR3 loop spans 20 amino acids. V lost 2 bases and J lost 4; bases outside the gene matches: 20. The V gene's germline CDR1 is GTSNPN and CDR2 SVGIG (reference sequence). CDR3 loop: CAWSRAVLRPGQGSTGELFF. In DNA, the CDR3 is TGTGCCTGGAGTCGTGCGGTTTTGCGACCGGGACAGGGATCCACCGGGGAGCTGTTTTTT.

The V call is TRBV30, the J call TRBJ1-6; D may be TRBD1 (6 bases). The V and J ends lost 4 bases and 6 bases respectively, with 13 bases between them. Germline-derived CDR1 and CDR2 are GTSNPN and SVGIG (reference sequence). The CDR3 length is 14 residues. CDR3 DNA: TGTGCCTGGACCCCCGGACAGCTTAATTCACCCCTCCACTTT. Protein sequence: CAWTPGQLNSPLHF.